In its sample, the clone carrying this T cell receptor beta chain was seen many times. Its antigen remains unidentified. The data belong to a study of CD8 T cells in ankylosing spondylitis. Whole-study findings and limits: Significant enrichment of disease-linked clones was reported in matched ankylosing spondylitis synovial fluid.

A single record per CDR3 protein comes from TCRdb applying MiXCR to the 5' RACE reads. Of approximately 200,000 distinct CDR3 sequences in the sample, 9.5% to 15% are singletons; the top ten hold 16%. The sequencing input was blood, either unsorted or a sorted T cell fraction (not recorded which). The TCR sequence derives from a male donor with ankylosing spondylitis or in good health (not recorded which).

CDR3 region: CASSQGLESNEQFF. The CDR3 nucleotides read TGTGCCAGCAGCCAAGGACTAGAAAGCAATGAGCAGTTCTTC. The chain carries TRBV6-1 and TRBJ2-1; the match to TRBD2 covers 7 bases. The CDR3 covers 14 residues. Trimming took 6 bases from V and 6 from J; bases not matched to a gene: 8. Germline lookup yields CDR1 MNHNS and CDR2 SASEGT.